The 27 T cell receptor beta chains below all came from one sample that was sequenced in a study of CD8 T cells in Susac syndrome. An amount of RNA that ranged from roughly 0.5 to 1 ug was reverse transcribed with random hexamers. TCRdb independently ran MiXCR on the immunoSEQ multiplex PCR reads; one entry per CDR3 protein. The sample lists over 350,000 distinct CDR3 sequences, approximately 85% occurring once. The sequencing input was CD8+ T cells from PBMCs. Source of these receptors: a human donor with multiple sclerosis.

The CDR3 loop reads CASSALATNTGELFF. DNA for the CDR3: TGTGCCAGCAGCGCCCTAGCGACGAACACCGGGGAGCTGTTTTTT. The chain recombines TRBV9 with TRBJ2-2; D is perhaps TRBD2 (6 bases). The CDR3 extends over 15 amino acids. V was shortened by 3 bases and J by 0 bases, with 9 bases between the two germline ends. Germline CDR1 is SGDLS and CDR2 is YYNGEE.

The CDR3 coding sequence is TGCGCCAGCAGCCCCTTACTAGCGGGAGACCGAGGCGGGGAGCTGTTTTTT. As protein: CASSPLLAGDRGGELFF. The rearrangement links TRBV4-1 to TRBJ2-2; 11 bases are shared with TRBD2. The CDR3 is 17 amino acids. Germline CDR1 and CDR2: MGHRA and YSYEKL. The V gene end was trimmed by 4 bases and the J gene end by 7 bases; junction bases not matched to a gene: 11.

There are a few counts of this clonotype. This chain connects TRBV7-9 to TRBJ2-7; 8 nucleotides match TRBD2. From germline, CDR1 is SEHNR and CDR2 FQNEAQ (reference sequence). The J segment lost 1 base and the V segment lost 1 base, leaving 3 bases of the junction unmatched. The CDR3 runs to 15 residues. CDR3 amino acids: CASSLVRGASYEQYF. As DNA, the CDR3 is TGTGCCAGCAGCTTAGTGCGGGGGGCATCCTACGAGCAGTACTTC.

The genes are TRBV20-1 and TRBJ1-1; D may be TRBD1 (5 bases). Per germline, CDR1 DFQATT and CDR2 SNEGSKA (reference sequence). The CDR3 has 11 amino acids. As DNA, the CDR3 is TGCAGCGGGACGGTGAACACTGAAGCTTTCTTT. Residues: CSGTVNTEAFF.

The rearrangement links TRBV27 to TRBJ2-7; 8 bases line up with TRBD1. CDR1 MNHEY and CDR2 SMNVEV come from the germline V gene (reference sequence). With 5 bases clipped from V and 3 bases from J, the junction kept 3 bases outside the gene matches. CDR3 length: 13 amino acids. DNA for the CDR3: TGTGCCAGCAGTGCAGGGGGCCGCTACGAGCAGTACTTC. Protein sequence: CASSAGGRYEQYF.

V usage is TRBV5-5 and J usage is TRBJ2-6; D unclear. Germline V gene sequence: CDR1 SGHKS, CDR2 YYEKEE (reference sequence). V was clipped by 4 bases and J by 0 bases, with 11 bases between them. CDR3 length: 16 residues. Written as DNA, the CDR3 is TGTGCCAGCAGCCTGGAATTTTCCTCTGGGGCCAACGTCCTGACTTTC. This translates into CASSLEFSSGANVLTF.

This clonotype was observed once. The chain joins TRBV6-5 to TRBJ2-7; TRBD1 or TRBD2 may be the D gene (5 bases each). The CDR3 spans 14 residues. Germline CDR1 MNHEY, CDR2 SVGAGI. The V gene lost 6 bases and the J gene lost 6 bases, with 18 bases spanning the gap. The CDR3 bases are TGTGCCAGCAGCCCGGGACCGAGTCCCTCCGAGCAGTACTTC. Translated, it gives CASSPGPSPSEQYF.

This chain joins TRBV6-6 and TRBJ1-4; no reliable D call. V lost 8 bases and J 6 bases, leaving 13 bases between the germline ends. The CDR3 sequence is 13 residues long. Germline V gene sequence: CDR1 MNHNY, CDR2 SVGAGI (reference sequence). CDR3 loop: CASSTSRDEKLFF. The CDR3 DNA reads TGTGCCAGCTCAACCTCCCGGGATGAAAAACTGTTTTTT.

J is TRBJ1-1 and V is TRBV6-5, with a weak D call TRBD1 (5 bases). V was shortened by 0 bases and J by 6 bases, with 14 bases between the two germline ends. Looked up from germline, CDR1 is MNHEY and CDR2 is SVGAGI. The CDR3 extends over 15 amino acids. CDR3 in amino acids: CASSYSIGGTSEAFF. CDR3 nucleotide sequence: TGTGCCAGCAGTTACTCGATCGGGGGGACCTCTGAAGCTTTCTTT.

The rearrangement joins TRBV2 to TRBJ2-3; 11 nucleotides agree with TRBD2. V trimming: 5 bases; J trimming: 0 bases; junction bases outside the gene matches: 4. The CDR3 sequence is 16 residues long. Germline CDR1 SNHLY, CDR2 FYNNEI. In DNA, the CDR3 is TGTGCCAGCAGTAATCGACTAGCGGGGAGCACAGATACGCAGTATTTT. Encoded protein: CASSNRLAGSTDTQYF.

The chain is built from TRBV19 and TRBJ2-1; 12 bases match TRBD2. There are 16 residues in the CDR3. V dropped 1 base and J dropped 4; count of bases not matched to a gene: 2. CDR1 is LNHDA, CDR2 SQIVND, per germline (reference sequence). CDR3 sequence: CASSIGLAGAYNEQFF. Written as DNA, the CDR3 is TGTGCCAGTAGTATAGGACTAGCGGGGGCGTACAATGAGCAGTTCTTC. Filled out from reference TRBV19 and TRBJ2-1, the complete variable domain reads DGGITQSPKYLFRKEGQNVTLSCEQNLNHDAMYWYRQDPGQGLRLIYYSQIVNDFQKGDIAEGYSVSREKKESFPLTVTSAQKNPTAFYLCASSIGLAGAYNEQFFGPGTRLTVL.

The chain links TRBV20-1 to TRBJ1-1, with D possibly being TRBD1 (5 bases). Germline CDR1 is DFQATT and CDR2 is SNEGSKA (reference sequence). The CDR3 has 14 amino acids. V was shortened by 0 bases and J by 5 bases, with 13 bases between the two germline ends. The CDR3 DNA follows: TGCAGTGCTAGAGATAGGGACTGGGGGACTGAAGCTTTCTTT. It encodes CSARDRDWGTEAFF.

J is TRBJ2-1 and V is TRBV5-4, with 9 bases fitting TRBD2. Germline trimming cut 0 bases from V and 4 bases from J; bases unmatched to any gene: 8. Looked up from germline, CDR1 is SGHNT and CDR2 is YYREEE (reference sequence). This CDR3 comprises 17 residues. The CDR3 sequence: CASSLAGGTSSYNEQFF. The CDR3 nucleotides are TGTGCCAGCAGCTTGGCCGGAGGGACTAGCAGTTACAATGAGCAGTTCTTC.

The V call is TRBV24-1, the J call TRBJ2-5, with D hard to call. This CDR3 is built from 16 residues. Trimming cost V 3 bases and J 3 bases, with 16 bases left between them. Germline CDR1 reads KGHDR; CDR2 reads SFDVKD. Written as DNA, the CDR3 is TGTGCCACCAGTGATACCCCTCGTGGAACGAAAGAGACCCAGTACTTC. Residues: CATSDTPRGTKETQYF.

The chain links TRBV18 to TRBJ2-7; 9 bases are a match to TRBD2. With 2 bases clipped from V and 3 bases from J, the junction kept 11 bases outside the gene matches. The CDR3 covers 17 residues. CDR1 is KGHSH and CDR2 is LQKENI in the germline V gene. CDR3 residues: CASSPAPVERGVYEQYF. The DNA of the CDR3 is TGTGCCAGCTCACCAGCCCCCGTGGAGCGGGGGGTCTACGAGCAGTACTTC.

This clonotype was seen only once. The V and J genes are TRBV19 and TRBJ2-5; the D is unclear. CDR3 length: 14 residues. Per the germline V gene, CDR1 is LNHDA and CDR2 is SQIVND (reference sequence). V shed 1 base and J shed 2 bases, with 8 bases lying between them. For the CDR3, the DNA is TGTGCCAGTAGTATAGGGGCAGAGCAAGAGACCCAGTACTTC. It translates to CASSIGAEQETQYF. The variable domain in full, with the rest retrieved from reference TRBV19 and TRBJ2-5, is DGGITQSPKYLFRKEGQNVTLSCEQNLNHDAMYWYRQDPGQGLRLIYYSQIVNDFQKGDIAEGYSVSREKKESFPLTVTSAQKNPTAFYLCASSIGAEQETQYFGPGTRLLVL.

This chain joins TRBV11-2 and TRBJ1-2; D is ambiguous. CDR1 is SGHAT, CDR2 FQNNGV, per germline. V lost 3 bases and J 0 bases, leaving 8 bases between the germline ends. The length of the CDR3 is 14 residues. CDR3 DNA: TGTGCCAGCAGCTTCCCGTCCCCTAACTATGGCTACACCTTC. This gives the protein CASSFPSPNYGYTF.

This rearrangement joins TRBV30 to TRBJ2-7; the match to TRBD2 covers 10 bases. The CDR3 length is 13 residues. V shed 7 bases, J shed 5 bases, and the junction held 8 bases outside the gene matches. In germline, CDR1 is GTSNPN, CDR2 SVGIG (reference sequence). CDR3 in amino acids: CAFSLAGRDEQYF. The CDR3 DNA reads TGTGCCTTCTCACTAGCGGGACGGGACGAGCAGTACTTC.

CDR3 bases: TGTGCCAGCAGTAGTCCAATCGAAAGGAATGAGCAGTTCTTC. It yields the protein CASSSPIERNEQFF. This chain links TRBV27 with TRBJ2-1; unclear D gene. Per the germline V gene, CDR1 is MNHEY and CDR2 is SMNVEV (reference sequence). CDR3 length: 14 amino acids. Trimming left V 5 bases short and J 7 bases short, with 15 bases between.

Concerning this clonotype: One end of the junction fails to match germline, which may point to a read error. This sequence joins TRBV27 and TRBJ2-6; D may be TRBD1 or TRBD2 (7 bases each). This CDR3 comprises 20 residues. The germline V gene has CDR1 MNHEY and CDR2 SMNVEV (reference sequence). The CDR3: CARRGGDSSITGSGANVLTF. The CDR3 coding sequence is TGTGCCCGCAGGGGGGGGGACAGCTCCATCACGGGCTCTGGGGCCAACGTCCTGACTTTC.

V is TRBV11-2 and J is TRBJ2-7; TRBD1 matches 8 bases. V was pared by 3 bases and J by 2 bases, with 12 bases of the junction left unmatched. The CDR3 spans 17 residues. Looked up from germline, CDR1 is SGHAT and CDR2 is FQNNGV. The DNA for the CDR3 is TGTGCCAGCAGCTTTCGACGGGGGTGGGACAGGCCCTACGAGCAGTACTTC. Protein product: CASSFRRGWDRPYEQYF.

This clonotype was seen repeatedly, ten times or more. The chain combines TRBV5-1 with TRBJ1-1; 8 nucleotides match TRBD1. CDR1 and CDR2 (germline): SGHRS, YFSETQ. Losses at the gene ends were 3 bases for V and 1 base for J; bases not matched to a gene: 2. CDR3 length: 14 amino acids. Written as DNA, the CDR3 is TGCGCCAGCAGCTCCGGACAGGGGAACACTGAAGCTTTCTTT. Residues: CASSSGQGNTEAFF.

The chain has TRBV7-7 and TRBJ2-1, with 7 bases identical to TRBD2. V dropped 8 bases and J dropped 4; count of bases not matched to a gene: 5. The CDR3 has 13 residues. Germline-derived CDR1 and CDR2 are SSHAT and FNYEAQ (reference sequence). The CDR3 DNA reads TGTGCCAGCGCGGTTAGCGGGTACAATGAGCAGTTCTTC. Translation gives CASAVSGYNEQFF.

The chain recombines TRBV5-1 with TRBJ1-1, with D tentatively TRBD1 (6 bases). V lost 4 bases to trimming and J lost 0 bases, with 25 bases between them. CDR1 is SGHRS, CDR2 YFSETQ, per germline. The CDR3 contains 19 residues. Here the CDR3 reads CASSGRLGGGHSLNTEAFF. CDR3 DNA sequence: TGCGCCAGCAGCGGGAGGCTCGGGGGCGGACATTCTTTGAACACTGAAGCTTTCTTT.

The rearrangement uses TRBV20-1 and TRBJ2-1, with 11 bases aligning to TRBD2. This CDR3 contains 15 residues. CDR1 is DFQATT and CDR2 is SNEGSKA in the germline V gene (reference sequence). The junction had 3 bases not matched to a gene; V was cut back by 0 bases and J by 5 bases. The CDR3 protein is CSARDMGLADNEQFF. Written as DNA, the CDR3 is TGCAGTGCTAGAGATATGGGACTAGCGGACAATGAGCAGTTCTTC.

The chain joins TRBV6-4 to TRBJ1-1; D is unresolved. Germline CDR1 reads MRHNA; CDR2 reads SNTAGT. Deletions cut 6 bases from V and 2 bases from J, with 16 bases between. This CDR3 comprises 15 residues. The CDR3 sequence: CASRPLEGDNTEAFF. The CDR3 region has the DNA TGTGCCAGCAGACCCCTTGAGGGTGACAACACTGAAGCTTTCTTT.

The chain employs TRBV13 and TRBJ2-3, with TRBD2 matching over 8 bases. From germline, CDR1 is PRHDT and CDR2 FYEKMQ (reference sequence). J lost 5 bases, V lost 4 bases, and 11 bases had no gene match. The CDR3 extends over 16 amino acids. This chain's CDR3 is CASSSGGAGVRDTQYF. CDR3 in DNA: TGTGCCAGCAGCTCCGGGGGGGCGGGAGTTAGAGATACGCAGTATTTT.